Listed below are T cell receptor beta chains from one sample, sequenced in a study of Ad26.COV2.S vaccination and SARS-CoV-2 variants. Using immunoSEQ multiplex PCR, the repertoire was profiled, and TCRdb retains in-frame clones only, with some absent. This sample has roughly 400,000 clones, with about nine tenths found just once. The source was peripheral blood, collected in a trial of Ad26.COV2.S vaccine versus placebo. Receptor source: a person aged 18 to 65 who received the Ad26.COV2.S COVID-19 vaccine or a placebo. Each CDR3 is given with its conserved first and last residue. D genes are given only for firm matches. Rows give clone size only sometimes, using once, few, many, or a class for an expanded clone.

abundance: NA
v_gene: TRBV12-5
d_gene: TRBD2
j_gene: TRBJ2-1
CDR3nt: TGTGCTAGTGGTTTGGTACTGGGACTAGGACACAATGAGCAGTTCTTC
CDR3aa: CASGLVLGLGHNEQFF

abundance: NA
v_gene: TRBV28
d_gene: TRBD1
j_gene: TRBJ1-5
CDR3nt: TGTGCCAGCATCCCGGGACAGGGGGCTTTGGGGGCCCAGCATTTT
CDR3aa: CASIPGQGALGAQHF

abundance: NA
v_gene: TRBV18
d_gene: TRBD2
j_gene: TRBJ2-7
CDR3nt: TGTGCCAGCTCACCAACGGGAGGGAGATCCGAGCAGTACTTC
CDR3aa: CASSPTGGRSEQYF

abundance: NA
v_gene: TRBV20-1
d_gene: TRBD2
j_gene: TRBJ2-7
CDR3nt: TGCAGTGCTAGTTCAAGGACCGGGACTAGAGGTTTACGGTCGCAGTACTTC
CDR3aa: CSASSRTGTRGLRSQYF

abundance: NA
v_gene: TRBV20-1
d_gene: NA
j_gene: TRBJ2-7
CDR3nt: TGCAGTGCTAGTATTAGCCACCCAGGGGAGCAGTACTTC
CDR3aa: CSASISHPGEQYF

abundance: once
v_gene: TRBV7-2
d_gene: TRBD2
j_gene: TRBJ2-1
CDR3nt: TGTGCCAGCAGCACCCCGGGACTAGCGGGAGGCGTACTCTACAATGAGCAGTTCTTC
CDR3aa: CASSTPGLAGGVLYNEQFF

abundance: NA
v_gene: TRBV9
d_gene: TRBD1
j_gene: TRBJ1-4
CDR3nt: TGTGCCAGCAGCCCCCCCGGGACAGACAATGAAAAACTGTTTTTT
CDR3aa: CASSPPGTDNEKLFF

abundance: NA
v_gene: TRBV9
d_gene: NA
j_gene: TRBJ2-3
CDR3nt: TGTGCCAGCAGCGTAGCGTCCTCAGGCACAGATACGCAGTATTTT
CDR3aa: CASSVASSGTDTQYF

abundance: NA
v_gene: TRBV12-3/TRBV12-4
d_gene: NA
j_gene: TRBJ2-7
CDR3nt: TGTGCCAGCAGTTTGGATTACGAGCAGTACTTC
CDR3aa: CASSLDYEQYF

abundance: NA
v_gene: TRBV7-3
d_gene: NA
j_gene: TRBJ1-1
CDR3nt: TGTGCCAGCAGCTCCCAGGCGGACACTGAAGCTTTCTTT
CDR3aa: CASSSQADTEAFF

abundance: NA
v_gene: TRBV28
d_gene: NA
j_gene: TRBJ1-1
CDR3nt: TGTGCCAGCAGGGGGAAACCTGAAGCTTTCTTT
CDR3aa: CASRGKPEAFF

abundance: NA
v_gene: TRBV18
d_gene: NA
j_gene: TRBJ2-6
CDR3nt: TGTGCCAGCTCACCCCGACCGGACCTCAAGAGCTCTGGGGCCAACGTCCTGACTTTC
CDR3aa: CASSPRPDLKSSGANVLTF

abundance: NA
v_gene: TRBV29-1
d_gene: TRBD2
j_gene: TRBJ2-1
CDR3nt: TGCAGCGCGTGCGAGGCGGGAGGGCCCGGTGAGCAGTTCTTC
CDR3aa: CSACEAGGPGEQFF

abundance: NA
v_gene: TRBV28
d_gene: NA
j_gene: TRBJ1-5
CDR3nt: TGTGCCAGCAGTTTGTGGGACTTGATGACAGGACACAATCAGCCCCAGCATTTT
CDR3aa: CASSLWDLMTGHNQPQHF

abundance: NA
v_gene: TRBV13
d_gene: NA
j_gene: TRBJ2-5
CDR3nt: TGTGCCAGCAGCTTATTGGAGACCCAGTACTTC
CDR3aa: CASSLLETQYF

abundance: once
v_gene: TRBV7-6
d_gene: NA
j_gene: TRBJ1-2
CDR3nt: TGTGCCAGCAGCTTGGCGGAATCTAACTATGGCTACACCTTC
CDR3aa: CASSLAESNYGYTF

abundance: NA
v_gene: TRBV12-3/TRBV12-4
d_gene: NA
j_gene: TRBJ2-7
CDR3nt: TGTGCCAGCGGGAAGGACGGTGGCTACGAGCAGTACTTC
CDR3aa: CASGKDGGYEQYF

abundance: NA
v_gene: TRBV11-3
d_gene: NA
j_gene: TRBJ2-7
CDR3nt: TGTGCCAGCAGCTCCAGGCTACGGGAGAGTCGGTACGAGCAGTACTTC
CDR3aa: CASSSRLRESRYEQYF

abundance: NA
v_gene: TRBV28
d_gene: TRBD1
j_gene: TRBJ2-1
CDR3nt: TGTGCCAGCAGTTTGACCTCAGGGGGCGACTACAATGAGCAGTTCTTC
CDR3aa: CASSLTSGGDYNEQFF

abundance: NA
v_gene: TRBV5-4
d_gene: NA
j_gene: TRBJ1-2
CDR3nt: TGTGCCAGCAGCTTGGGGGGCTTACGGAGTGGCTACACCTTC
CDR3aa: CASSLGGLRSGYTF

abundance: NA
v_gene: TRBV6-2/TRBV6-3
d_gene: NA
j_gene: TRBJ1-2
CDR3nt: TGTGCCAGCAGTTTGACTTCTAACTATGGCTACACCTTC
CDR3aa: CASSLTSNYGYTF

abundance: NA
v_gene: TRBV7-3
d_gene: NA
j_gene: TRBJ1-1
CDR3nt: TGTGCCAGCAGCGCGGGGTCCAACACTGAAGCTTTCTTT
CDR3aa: CASSAGSNTEAFF

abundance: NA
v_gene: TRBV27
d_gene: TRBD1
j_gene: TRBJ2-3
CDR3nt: TGTGCCAGCTCTCTACAGGGGGTGGCAGATACGCAGTATTTT
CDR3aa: CASSLQGVADTQYF

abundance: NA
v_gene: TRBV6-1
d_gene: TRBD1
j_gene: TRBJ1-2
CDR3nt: TGTGCCAGCAGTGAAGGGGACAGGGTATCCTATGGCTACACCTTC
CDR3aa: CASSEGDRVSYGYTF

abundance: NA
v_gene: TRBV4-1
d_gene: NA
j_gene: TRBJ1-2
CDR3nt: TGCGCCAGCAGCCAAGATATAGGAGGAGGGATAACTAACTATGGCTACACCTTC
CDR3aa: CASSQDIGGGITNYGYTF

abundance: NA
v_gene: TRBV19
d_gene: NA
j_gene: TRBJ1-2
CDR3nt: TGTGCCAGTAGATTAGATGGCTACACCTTC
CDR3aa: CASRLDGYTF

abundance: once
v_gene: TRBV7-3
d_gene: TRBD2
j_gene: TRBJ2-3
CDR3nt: TGTGCCAGCAGCCCGCGGACTAGCGGGAGCTATACGCAGTATTTT
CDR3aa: CASSPRTSGSYTQYF

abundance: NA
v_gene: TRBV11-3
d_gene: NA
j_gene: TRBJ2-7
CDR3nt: TGTGCCAGCAGCCTAAGGGGTTCCTACGAGCAGTACTTC
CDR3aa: CASSLRGSYEQYF

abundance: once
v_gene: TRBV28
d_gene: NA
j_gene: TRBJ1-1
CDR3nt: TGTGCCAGCAGGTACAGGGCCTTTGGCACTGAAGCTTTCTTT
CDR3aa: CASRYRAFGTEAFF

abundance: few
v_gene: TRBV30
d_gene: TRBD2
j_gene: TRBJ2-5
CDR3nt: TGTGCCTGGAGTCTAGCGGGAGGGCCGGGAGAGACCCAGTACTTC
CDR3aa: CAWSLAGGPGETQYF

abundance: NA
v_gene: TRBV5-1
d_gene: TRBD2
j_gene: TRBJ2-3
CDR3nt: TGCGCCAGCAGCGGCCTAGCGGGAGCAGATACGCAGTATTTT
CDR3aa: CASSGLAGADTQYF

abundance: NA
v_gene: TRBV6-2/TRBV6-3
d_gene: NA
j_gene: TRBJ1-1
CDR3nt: TGTGCCAGCAGTTACTCGGACTACAAGTATTATAAACTGAACACTGAAGCTTTCTTT
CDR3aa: CASSYSDYKYYKLNTEAFF

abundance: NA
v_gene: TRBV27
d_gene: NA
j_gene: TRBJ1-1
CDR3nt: TGTGCCAGCAGTTTATCGAGCGCAGCGAACACTGAAGCTTTCTTT
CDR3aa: CASSLSSAANTEAFF

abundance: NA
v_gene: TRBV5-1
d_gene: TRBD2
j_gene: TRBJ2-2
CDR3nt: TGCGCCAGCATGCTAGCGGGAGGGCCGAGCACCGGGGAGCTGTTTTTT
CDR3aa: CASMLAGGPSTGELFF

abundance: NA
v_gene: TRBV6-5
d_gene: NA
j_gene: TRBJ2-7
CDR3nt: TGTGCCAGCACCGCGGCCTACGAGCAGTACTTC
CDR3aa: CASTAAYEQYF

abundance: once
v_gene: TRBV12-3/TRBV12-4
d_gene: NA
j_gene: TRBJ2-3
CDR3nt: TGTGCCAGCAGTTGGAGAGATACGCAGTATTTT
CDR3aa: CASSWRDTQYF

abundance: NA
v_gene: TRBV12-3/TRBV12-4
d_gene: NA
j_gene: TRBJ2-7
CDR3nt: TGTGCCAGCGGGGCGATGTACGAGCAGTACTTC
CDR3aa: CASGAMYEQYF

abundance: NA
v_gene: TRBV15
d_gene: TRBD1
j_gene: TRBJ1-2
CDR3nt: TGTGCCACCAGCCTCCAGGACAGGGGGCTCCCTTATGGCTACACCTTC
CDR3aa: CATSLQDRGLPYGYTF

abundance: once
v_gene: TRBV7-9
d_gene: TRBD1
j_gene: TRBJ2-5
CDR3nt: TGTGCCAGCAGCTTATTTACAGGGGGCGAAGAGATCCAGTACTTC
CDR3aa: CASSLFTGGEEIQYF

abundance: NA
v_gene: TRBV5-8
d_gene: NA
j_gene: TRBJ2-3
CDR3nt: TGTGCCAGCAGCTTGCACAGTGGAACAGATACGCAGTATTTT
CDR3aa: CASSLHSGTDTQYF

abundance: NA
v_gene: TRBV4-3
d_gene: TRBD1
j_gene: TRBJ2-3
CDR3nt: TGCGCCAGCAGCCGAACCCCGGGACAGGGAACAGATACGCAGTATTTT
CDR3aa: CASSRTPGQGTDTQYF

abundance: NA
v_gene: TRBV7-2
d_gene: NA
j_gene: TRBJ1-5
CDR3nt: TGTGCCAGCAGCTCGGGACAAAATCAGCCCCAGCATTTT
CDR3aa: CASSSGQNQPQHF

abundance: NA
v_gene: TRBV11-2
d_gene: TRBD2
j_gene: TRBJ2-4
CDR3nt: TGTGCCAGCAGCCGGGTCCGGACTAGCGGGATAGTATTGATTCAGTACTTC
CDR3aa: CASSRVRTSGIVLIQYF

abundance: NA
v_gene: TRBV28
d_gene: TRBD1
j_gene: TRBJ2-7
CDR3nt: TGTGCCAGCAGTATAGCGACAGGGGTCGAGCAGTACTTC
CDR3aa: CASSIATGVEQYF

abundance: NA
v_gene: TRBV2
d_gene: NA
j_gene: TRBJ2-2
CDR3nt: TGTGCCAGCAGTCCCGACAGGATGCTCACCGGGGAGCTGTTTTTT
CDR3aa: CASSPDRMLTGELFF

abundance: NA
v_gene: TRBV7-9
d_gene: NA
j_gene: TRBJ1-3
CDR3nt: TGTGCCAGCAGCGGGACAACAAGCTTTGGAAACACCATATATTTT
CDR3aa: CASSGTTSFGNTIYF

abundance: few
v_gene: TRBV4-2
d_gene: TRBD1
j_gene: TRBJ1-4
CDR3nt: TGTGCCAGCAGCCTACCAGGGGGTAATGAAAAACTGTTTTTT
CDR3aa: CASSLPGGNEKLFF

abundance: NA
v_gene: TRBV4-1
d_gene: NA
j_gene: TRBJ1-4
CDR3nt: TGCGCCAGCAGCCAAGTTGGCGGCGAAAAACTGTTTTTT
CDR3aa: CASSQVGGEKLFF

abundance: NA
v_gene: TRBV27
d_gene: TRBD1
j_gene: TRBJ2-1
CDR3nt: TGTGCCAGCAGGCAAGGGGACAGGGCGGAGTTCTTC
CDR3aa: CASRQGDRAEFF

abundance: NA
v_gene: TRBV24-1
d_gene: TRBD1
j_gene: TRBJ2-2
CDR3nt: TGTGCCACCAGTGATCCGCGGACAGGGGGGCGGGAGCTGTTTTTT
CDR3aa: CATSDPRTGGRELFF

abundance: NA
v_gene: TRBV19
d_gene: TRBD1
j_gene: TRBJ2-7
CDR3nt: TGTGCCAGTAGTATGGACAGGGCCGGCGAGCAGTACTTC
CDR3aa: CASSMDRAGEQYF

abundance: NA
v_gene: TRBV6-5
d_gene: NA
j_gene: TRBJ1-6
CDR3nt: TGTGCCAGCAGTACTGCCCCAGGGCACGATTCACCCCTCCACTTT
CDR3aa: CASSTAPGHDSPLHF

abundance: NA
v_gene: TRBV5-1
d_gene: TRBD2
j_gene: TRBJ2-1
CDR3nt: TGCGCCAGCAGCTTAGCTAGCGGGAGTTCCTACAATGAGCAGTTCTTC
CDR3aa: CASSLASGSSYNEQFF

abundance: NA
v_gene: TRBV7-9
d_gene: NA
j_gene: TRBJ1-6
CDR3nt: TGTGCCAGCAGCTTAGGCAGCAGCTCCTATAATTCACCCCTCCACTTT
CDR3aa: CASSLGSSSYNSPLHF

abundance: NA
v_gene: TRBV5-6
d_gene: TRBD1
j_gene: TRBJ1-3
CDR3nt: TGTGCCAGCAGCCCAGGGGGCGGTGGAAACACCATATATTTT
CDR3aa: CASSPGGGGNTIYF

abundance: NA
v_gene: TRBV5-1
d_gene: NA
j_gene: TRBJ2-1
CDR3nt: TGCGCCAGCGGAGAACCCTCCGACTCCTACAATGAGCAGTTCTTC
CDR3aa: CASGEPSDSYNEQFF

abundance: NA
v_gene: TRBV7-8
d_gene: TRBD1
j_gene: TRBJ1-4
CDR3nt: TGTGCCAGCAGCTTAGCTGGAGCCGGGACAGGCCGTGAAAAACTGTTTTTT
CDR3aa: CASSLAGAGTGREKLFF

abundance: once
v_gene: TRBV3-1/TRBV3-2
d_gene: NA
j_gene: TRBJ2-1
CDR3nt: TGTGCCAGCAGCCAAGATTTTGCCGGAGGCAATGAGCAGTTCTTC
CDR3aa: CASSQDFAGGNEQFF